This T cell receptor (beta chain) was sequenced during a study of T-cell memory formation after mild COVID-19. Study context: TCR clusters were mostly donor specific.

As for this clonotype: Its antigen is unknown.

Via MiXCR, TCRdb re-called the 5' RACE reads, giving one row per CDR3 protein. The sample shows roughly 350,000 distinct CDR3 sequences, around 21% of them seen only once. Germline V CDR1 and CDR2: SGHVS, FNYEAQ. The CDR3 consists of 17 residues. The V gene lost 2 bases and the J gene lost 0 bases, with 16 bases spanning the gap. Study-level findings and limits: Day 15 to 85 contracting clones showed balanced CD4/CD8; later expanders leaned CD4+.

V usage is TRBV7-6 and J usage is TRBJ2-5, with D possibly matching TRBD2 (6 bases). Sequencing used PBMCs or a T cell subset sorted from them (not recorded which). The clonotype originates from an adult woman who had mild COVID-19 (a few samples of this study predate the infection). Cell type and time point are not known. The CDR3 region is CASSLRVRDLYQETQYF. In DNA form, the CDR3 reads TGTGCCAGCAGCTTACGGGTGAGGGACTTGTACCAAGAGACCCAGTACTTC.